The 6 T cell receptor beta chains below come from one sample, sequenced in a study of cytomegalovirus exposure and HLA in healthy donors. PCR involved 60 Vbeta and 13 Jbeta primers. Some clones are missing from TCRdb's copy, which holds only in-frame ones; the method was immunoSEQ multiplex PCR. The sample shows roughly 100,000 clones, 60% to 80% of them seen only once. The sample was PBMCs. The receptors come from a female donor in good health and CMV-seronegative.

CDR3 bases: TGTGCCAGCAGCTTAACGGGACAGGTCAGCGACAACTATGGCTACACCTTC. Residues: CASSLTGQVSDNYGYTF. The chain has TRBV7-2 and TRBJ1-2, with 8 bases lining up with TRBD1. The CDR3 extends over 17 amino acids. Germline V lookup: CDR1 SGHTA, CDR2 FQGNSA. Trimming took 2 bases from V and 2 from J; bases not matched to a gene: 10.

V and J are TRBV9 and TRBJ2-3; maybe TRBD2 (7 bases). V shed 4 bases and J shed 1 base, with 13 bases lying between them. Germline V lookup: CDR1 SGDLS, CDR2 YYNGEE. CDR3 length: 15 amino acids. The DNA for the CDR3 is TGTGCCAGCAGCCTAGGGGAGGGGGGCACAGATACGCAGTATTTT. Its protein is CASSLGEGGTDTQYF.

The chain joins TRBV15 to TRBJ1-6; D is uncertain. Germline V gene sequence: CDR1 LNHNV, CDR2 YYDKDF (reference sequence). The CDR3 consists of 12 residues. The V end was cut by 2 bases, the J end by 8 bases, with 4 bases between. CDR3 bases: TGTGCCACCAGCAGACAGGATTCACCCCTCCACTTT. Translating it yields CATSRQDSPLHF.

The rearrangement uses TRBV11-2 and TRBJ1-2; perhaps TRBD1 as D (6 bases). Trimming shortened V by 2 bases and J by 0 bases, and 13 bases separated the two germline ends. The germline V gene has CDR1 SGHAT and CDR2 FQNNGV. The CDR3 contains 16 residues. CDR3 DNA sequence: TGTGCCAGCAGCTTATATCAATGGGGGCCTAACTATGGCTACACCTTC. It translates to CASSLYQWGPNYGYTF.

Only one count was recorded for this clone. The chain couples TRBV5-1 to TRBJ1-5; 10 bases are shared with TRBD1. This CDR3 has 15 amino acids. V dropped 4 bases and J dropped 5; count of bases not matched to a gene: 6. Germline V gene data show CDR1 as SGHRS and CDR2 as YFSETQ. CDR3 nucleotides: TGCGCCAGCAGCGCCGGGACAGGGGCCTATCAGCCCCAGCATTTT. Encoded protein: CASSAGTGAYQPQHF.

The chain links TRBV27 to TRBJ1-4; 7 nucleotides match TRBD1. CDR1 is MNHEY and CDR2 is SMNVEV in the germline V gene (reference sequence). This CDR3 contains 16 residues. V was pared by 7 bases and J by 1 base, with 9 bases of the junction left unmatched. The CDR3, as DNA: TGTGCCAGCACCCTGAGACAGGGTCAAACTAATGAAAAACTGTTTTTT. It yields the protein CASTLRQGQTNEKLFF. Variable domain in full (rest from reference TRBV27 and TRBJ1-4): EAQVTQNPRYLITVTGKKLTVTCSQNMNHEYMSWYRQDPGLGLRQIYYSMNVEVTDKGDVPEGYKVSRKEKRNFPLILESPSPNQTSLYFCASTLRQGQTNEKLFFGSGTQLSVL.